One TCR beta chain is described in this entry. Its specificity is not known. The data were obtained in a study of response to subunit inactivated influenza vaccine. The J segment lost 0 bases and the V segment lost 5 bases, leaving 6 bases of the junction unmatched. The CDR3 length is 15 residues. TCRdb redid the calling of the RT-PCR reads with MiXCR, one entry per CDR3 protein. The sample holds roughly 700,000 distinct CDR3 sequences, about 15% seen once. Study-level points and caveats: Authors suggested each seasonal flu vaccination may recruit only limited numbers of new T cells.

The sequence was collected from a man between 50 and 59 years old who received an inactivated influenza vaccine. The genes are TRBV12-3 or TRBV12-4 and TRBJ2-7, with 8 bases aligning to TRBD2. The starting material was PBMCs from blood, obtained 11 to 12 days after vaccination. The CDR3 spells CASSPSGYSSYEQYF. The CDR3 DNA sequence: TGTGCCAGCAGTCCTAGCGGGTATAGCTCCTACGAGCAGTACTTC.